This T cell receptor beta chain originates from a study of technical replicates of blood from a handful of donors. TCRdb's copy holds only in-frame clones and misses some; the assay was immunoSEQ multiplex PCR. The sample consists of approximately 76,000 clones, approximately 97% of them appearing once. The specimen sequenced was T cells isolated from PBMCs. The receptor was isolated from a human donor in good health.

CDR3 nucleotide sequence: TGTGCCAGCAGTTCGGGACAGGGGGGTCAGCCCCAGCATTTT. It yields the protein CASSSGQGGQPQHF. The rearrangement links TRBV27 to TRBJ1-5; 11 positions agree with TRBD1. Germline V CDR1 and CDR2: MNHEY, SMNVEV (reference sequence). The CDR3 runs to 14 residues. Germline trimming cut 4 bases from V and 6 bases from J; bases unmatched to any gene: 2.